One sample yielded the 23 T cell receptor beta chains listed below, sequenced in a study of T cell changes during pregnancy in multiple sclerosis (dated by TCRdb to the late 2010s). Library creation used the immunoSEQ multiplex PCR assay. TCRdb stores this immuneACCESS table with in-frame sequences only. Part of the clones is absent; in the studies checked, under half of the shortfall reflects unresolved V genes, and no reason is known for the rest. This sample lists 80,000 or so clones; 92% were detected once. The ten biggest clones cover 1.4% of the sample. Here the sequenced sample was peripheral blood, taken before pregnancy. Receptors originate from a female donor with multiple sclerosis, enrolled in a pregnancy study.

V usage is TRBV13 and J usage is TRBJ1-2, with D unresolved. Germline CDR1 PRHDT, CDR2 FYEKMQ (reference sequence). The CDR3 is 14 amino acids. V was trimmed by 0 bases and J by 3 bases, leaving 8 bases between them. This chain's CDR3 is CASSLGTGDYGYTF. CDR3 DNA sequence: TGTGCCAGCAGCTTAGGAACCGGGGACTATGGCTACACCTTC.

This chain connects TRBV7-8 to TRBJ1-2, with 7 bases identical to TRBD1. The germline gives CDR1 SGHVS, CDR2 FQNEAQ. The V and J ends lost 1 base and 6 bases, in that order; junction bases with no gene match: 8. CDR3 length equals 15 residues. CDR3 loop: CASSLGGGNENGYTF. DNA for the CDR3: TGTGCCAGCAGCTTAGGAGGGGGCAATGAGAATGGCTACACCTTC.

The rearrangement links TRBV11-1 to TRBJ1-1; TRBD1 agrees at 8 bases. V lost 3 bases, J lost 3 bases, and 9 bases stayed unmatched. Germline CDR1 and CDR2: SGHAT and FQDESV (reference sequence). The CDR3 has 16 amino acids. The CDR3, as DNA: TGTGCCAGCAGCTTTGCTTTCAGGGGGCGCGACACTGAAGCTTTCTTT. It codes for CASSFAFRGRDTEAFF.

J is TRBJ1-1 and V is TRBV7-2; D remains ambiguous. The CDR3 is 13 residues long. Trimming removed 8 bases at V and 6 bases at J, with 16 bases between. CDR1 is SGHTA and CDR2 is FQGNSA in the germline V gene. The CDR3 region has the DNA TGTGCCAGCTCAGTAGAGGGTATGGCTGAAGCTTTCTTT. It translates to CASSVEGMAEAFF.

The chain is built from TRBV7-2 and TRBJ2-1, with TRBD2 identical over 7 bases. Losses at the gene ends were 5 bases for V and 5 bases for J; bases not matched to a gene: 6. Germline CDR1 SGHTA, CDR2 FQGNSA. The CDR3 extends over 14 amino acids. CDR3 bases: TGTGCCAGCAGCGGGAGAGCGGGGAACAATGAGCAGTTCTTC. Translating gives CASSGRAGNNEQFF. Drawing the rest from reference TRBV7-2 and TRBJ2-1, the complete variable domain is GAGVSQSPSNKVTEKGKDVELRCDPISGHTALYWYRQSLGQGLEFLIYFQGNSAPDKSGLPSDRFSAERTGGSVSTLTIQRTQQEDSAVYLCASSGRAGNNEQFFGPGTRLTVL.

This chain links TRBV5-1 with TRBJ1-6; 9 positions agree with TRBD1. After removal of 1 base from V and 8 bases from J, the junction contained 10 bases not matched to a gene. The CDR3 extends over 17 amino acids. Germline assignment: CDR1 SGHRS and CDR2 YFSETQ. As DNA, the CDR3 is TGCGCCAGCAGCTTGAGGCTTACAGGGGGCGAGGATTCACCCCTCCACTTT. Protein product: CASSLRLTGGEDSPLHF.

The rearrangement joins TRBV10-3 to TRBJ2-7; D perhaps matches TRBD2 (6 bases). With 6 bases removed from V and 1 base from J, the gap between germline ends came to 7 bases. Germline V gene lookup returns CDR1 ENHRY and CDR2 SYGVKD. CDR3 size: 12 residues. This CDR3 is CAISRESYEQYF. The CDR3 coding sequence is TGTGCCATCAGCCGGGAGTCCTACGAGCAGTACTTC.

The count of this clone is one. V gene TRBV13 combines with J gene TRBJ1-1, with D perhaps TRBD1 (6 bases). CDR1 and CDR2 (germline): PRHDT, FYEKMQ (reference sequence). Deletions cut 6 bases from V and 0 bases from J, with 11 bases between. The CDR3 totals 14 residues. CDR3 protein: CASRGATVNTEAFF. CDR3 in DNA: TGTGCCAGCAGGGGGGCGACCGTGAACACTGAAGCTTTCTTT. The full variable domain, completed using reference TRBV13 and TRBJ1-1, is AAGVIQSPRHLIKEKRETATLKCYPIPRHDTVYWYQQGPGQDPQFLISFYEKMQSDKGSIPDRFSAQQFSDYHSELNMSSLELGDSALYFCASRGATVNTEAFFGQGTRLTVV.

V and J are TRBV5-1 and TRBJ2-7, with 7 nucleotides matching TRBD1. CDR1 SGHRS and CDR2 YFSETQ come from the germline V gene. CDR3 length equals 12 residues. V was pared by 4 bases and J by 9 bases, with 7 bases of the junction left unmatched. In DNA, the CDR3 is TGCGCCAGCAGCGGAACCGGGGACAGGCAGTACTTC. This gives the protein CASSGTGDRQYF.

The chain is built from TRBV29-1 and TRBJ2-1; 10 nucleotides align to TRBD1. The germline V gene has CDR1 SQVTM and CDR2 ANQGSEA. After removal of 6 bases from V and 9 bases from J, the junction contained 5 bases not matched to a gene. The CDR3 loop spans 12 amino acids. As DNA, the CDR3 is TGCAGCGTGGCCGGGACAGGGGTTGAGCAGTTCTTC. Its translation: CSVAGTGVEQFF.

This clone was found once. The V call is TRBV13, the J call TRBJ1-2, with 10 bases fitting TRBD1. CDR3 length: 14 residues. Trimming cost V 5 bases and J 8 bases; bases outside gene matches: 8. The V gene's germline CDR1 is PRHDT and CDR2 FYEKMQ (reference sequence). The CDR3 sequence is CASSIPGQGKGYTF. Written as DNA, the CDR3 is TGTGCCAGCAGCATCCCGGGACAGGGGAAAGGCTACACCTTC.

The chain joins TRBV19 to TRBJ2-6, with TRBD2 matching over 7 bases. V shed 3 bases, J shed 0 bases, and the junction held 2 bases outside the gene matches. This CDR3 comprises 16 residues. Germline-derived CDR1 and CDR2 are LNHDA and SQIVND (reference sequence). The CDR3 reads CASSIGRVSGANVLTF. DNA for the CDR3: TGTGCCAGTAGTATTGGGAGGGTCTCTGGGGCCAACGTCCTGACTTTC.

The genes are TRBV6-6 and TRBJ1-2, with a possible D match to TRBD1 (5 bases). The length of the CDR3 is 14 residues. V lost 6 bases and J lost 4, with 15 bases in between. CDR1 and CDR2 (germline): MNHNY, SVGAGI (reference sequence). The CDR3 region is CASRGWGEGYGYTF. The CDR3 DNA sequence: TGTGCCAGCAGGGGCTGGGGGGAGGGCTATGGCTACACCTTC.

This rearrangement joins TRBV19 to TRBJ1-5; tentative D call: TRBD1 (5 bases). Trimming took off 5 bases at V and 4 bases at J, with 15 bases between the two ends. There are 15 residues in the CDR3. Germline CDR1 LNHDA, CDR2 SQIVND (reference sequence). The CDR3 region has the DNA TGTGCCAGTAGTCTGGGGAGGGCAGGGAATCAGCCCCAGCATTTT. Its translation is CASSLGRAGNQPQHF.

The genes are TRBV15 and TRBJ1-6, with 8 bases identical to TRBD1. Germline CDR1 LNHNV, CDR2 YYDKDF (reference sequence). The CDR3 length is 22 residues. Losses at the gene ends were 4 bases for V and 9 bases for J; bases not matched to a gene: 29. CDR3 nucleotides: TGTGCCACCAGCATGTCCCGCTCCCCGGACAGGGTTAAAGAGGGAATACGTTCACCCCTCCACTTT. It translates to CATSMSRSPDRVKEGIRSPLHF.

This chain links TRBV11-2 with TRBJ2-1; 8 nucleotides line up with TRBD2. J lost 9 bases, V lost 2 bases, and 6 bases had no gene match. CDR3 length equals 14 residues. Looked up from germline, CDR1 is SGHAT and CDR2 is FQNNGV. The CDR3, as DNA: TGTGCCAGCAGCTTACAACTAGCGGTTCCTGAGCAGTTCTTC. This sequence encodes CASSLQLAVPEQFF.

CDR3 residues: CSLRDGLETQYF. The CDR3, as DNA: TGCAGCCTGAGAGACGGGTTGGAGACCCAGTACTTC. The chain joins TRBV29-1 to TRBJ2-5; D remains ambiguous. V was pared by 8 bases and J by 5 bases, with 15 bases between. Per germline, CDR1 SQVTM and CDR2 ANQGSEA. The CDR3 extends over 12 amino acids.

This chain joins TRBV10-3 and TRBJ2-7; D possibly corresponds to TRBD2 (6 bases). The CDR3 covers 15 residues. In germline, CDR1 is ENHRY, CDR2 SYGVKD. V shed 3 bases and J shed 0 bases, with 12 bases lying between them. CDR3 in DNA: TGTGCCATCAGTGACTCCGGGACTGGCTCCTACGAGCAGTACTTC. The encoded protein is CAISDSGTGSYEQYF.

The chain has TRBV27 and TRBJ1-1, with TRBD1 matching 8 bases. The CDR3 covers 16 residues. V trimming: 3 bases; J trimming: 4 bases; junction bases outside the gene matches: 10. Germline assignment: CDR1 MNHEY and CDR2 SMNVEV (reference sequence). CDR3 nucleotides: TGTGCCAGCAGTTTTGGGCAGGGGGCTTTGATCACTGAAGCTTTCTTT. Translation gives CASSFGQGALITEAFF.

The gene calls are TRBV27 and TRBJ1-2; no definite D call. The germline V gene encodes CDR1 MNHEY and CDR2 SMNVEV (reference sequence). There are 16 residues in the CDR3. Trimming took off 5 bases at V and 6 bases at J, with 22 bases between the two ends. CDR3 DNA sequence: TGTGCCAGCAGTCCACTCGCGGCCGGGGAACCCAATGGCTACACCTTC. Its protein product is CASSPLAAGEPNGYTF.

V usage is TRBV7-9 and J usage is TRBJ2-5; D is possibly TRBD1 (6 bases). The CDR3 runs 16 residues. Per the germline V gene, CDR1 is SEHNR and CDR2 is FQNEAQ (reference sequence). V lost 1 base and J 4 bases, leaving 16 bases between the germline ends. The CDR3 reads CASSLGNYRARETQYF. The DNA for the CDR3 is TGTGCCAGCAGCTTAGGCAATTACAGGGCCCGAGAGACCCAGTACTTC.

The chain joins TRBV7-3 to TRBJ1-2, with D maybe TRBD1 (6 bases). The CDR3 spans 13 residues. Germline V gene lookup returns CDR1 SGHTA and CDR2 FQGTGA. The V and J ends lost 5 bases and 7 bases respectively, with 14 bases between them. This CDR3 is CASSRAGVLGYTF. The CDR3 bases are TGTGCCAGCAGCCGGGCAGGGGTGCTTGGCTACACCTTC.

The rearrangement joins TRBV5-1 to TRBJ2-7; TRBD1 is a possible D gene (5 bases). This CDR3 region has 13 residues. Germline values: CDR1 SGHRS, CDR2 YFSETQ. V gave up 4 bases and J gave up 0 bases, with 8 bases separating them. The CDR3 DNA sequence: TGCGCCAGCAGCACGACAGTCTCCTACGAGCAGTACTTC. As protein: CASSTTVSYEQYF.